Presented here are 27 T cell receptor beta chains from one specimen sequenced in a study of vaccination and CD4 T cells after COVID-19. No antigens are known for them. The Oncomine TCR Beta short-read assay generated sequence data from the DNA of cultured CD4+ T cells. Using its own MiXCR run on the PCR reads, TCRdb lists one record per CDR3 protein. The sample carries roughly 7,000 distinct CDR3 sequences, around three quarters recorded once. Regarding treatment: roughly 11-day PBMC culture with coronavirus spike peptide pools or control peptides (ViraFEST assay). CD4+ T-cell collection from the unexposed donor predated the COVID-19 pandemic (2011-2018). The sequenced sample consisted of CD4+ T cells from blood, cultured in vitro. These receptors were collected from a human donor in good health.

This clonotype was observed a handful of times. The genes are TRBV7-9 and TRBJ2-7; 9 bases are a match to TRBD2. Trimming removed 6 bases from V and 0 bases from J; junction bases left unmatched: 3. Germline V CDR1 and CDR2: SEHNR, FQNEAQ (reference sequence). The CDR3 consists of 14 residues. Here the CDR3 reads CASRPRGGSYEQYF. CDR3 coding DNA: TGTGCCAGCAGGCCGCGGGGGGGCTCCTACGAGCAGTACTTC. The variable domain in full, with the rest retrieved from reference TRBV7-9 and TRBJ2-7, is DTGVSQNPRHKITKRGQNVTFRCDPISEHNRLYWYRQTLGQGPEFLTYFQNEAQLEKSRLLSDRFSAERPKGSFSTLEIQRTEQGDSAMYLCASRPRGGSYEQYFGPGTRLTVT.

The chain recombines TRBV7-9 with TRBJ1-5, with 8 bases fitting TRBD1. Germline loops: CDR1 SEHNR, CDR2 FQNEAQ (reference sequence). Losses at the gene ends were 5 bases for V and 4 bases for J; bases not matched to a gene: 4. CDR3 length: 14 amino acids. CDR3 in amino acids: CASSGGTGNQPQHF. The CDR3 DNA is TGTGCCAGCAGCGGCGGGACAGGTAATCAGCCCCAGCATTTT. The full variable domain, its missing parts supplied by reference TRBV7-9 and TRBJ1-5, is DTGVSQNPRHKITKRGQNVTFRCDPISEHNRLYWYRQTLGQGPEFLTYFQNEAQLEKSRLLSDRFSAERPKGSFSTLEIQRTEQGDSAMYLCASSGGTGNQPQHFGDGTRLSIL.

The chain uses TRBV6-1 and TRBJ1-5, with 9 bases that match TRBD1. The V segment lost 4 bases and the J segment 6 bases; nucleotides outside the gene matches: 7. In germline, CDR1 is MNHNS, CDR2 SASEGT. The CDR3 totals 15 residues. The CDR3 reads CASSVGLTGGQPQHF. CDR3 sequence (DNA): TGTGCCAGCAGTGTCGGATTGACAGGGGGTCAGCCCCAGCATTTT.

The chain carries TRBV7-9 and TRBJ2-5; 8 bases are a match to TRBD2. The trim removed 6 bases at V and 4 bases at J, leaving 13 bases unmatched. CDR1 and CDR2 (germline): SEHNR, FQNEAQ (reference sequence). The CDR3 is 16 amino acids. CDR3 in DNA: TGTGCCAGCAGTCCCGGGTTGGCGGGAGGAGGAGAGACCCAGTACTTC. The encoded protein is CASSPGLAGGGETQYF.

The CDR3 DNA reads TGTGCCACCAGGGGAATAGATAGGGAGCAGTTCTTC. Protein sequence: CATRGIDREQFF. This chain links TRBV24-1 with TRBJ2-1; D gene unclear. The CDR3 extends over 12 amino acids. CDR1 and CDR2 from the germline V gene are KGHDR and SFDVKD. V lost 7 bases and J 10 bases, leaving 13 bases between the germline ends.

The CDR3 DNA sequence: TGTGCCAGTGACAGGGGGCGAACCACTGAAGCTTTCTTT. Amino acid sequence: CASDRGRTTEAFF. The genes are TRBV19 and TRBJ1-1; 10 bases match TRBD1. V gave up 8 bases and J gave up 4 bases; unmatched junction bases: 4. The CDR3 is 13 residues long. From germline, CDR1 is LNHDA and CDR2 SQIVND (reference sequence).

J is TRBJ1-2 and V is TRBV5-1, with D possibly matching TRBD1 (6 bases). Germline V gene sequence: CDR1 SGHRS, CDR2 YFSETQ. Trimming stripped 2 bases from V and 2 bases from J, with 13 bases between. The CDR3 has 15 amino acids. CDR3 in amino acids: CASSLTPGHNYGYTF. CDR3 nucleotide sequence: TGCGCCAGCAGCTTAACCCCGGGACACAACTATGGCTACACCTTC.

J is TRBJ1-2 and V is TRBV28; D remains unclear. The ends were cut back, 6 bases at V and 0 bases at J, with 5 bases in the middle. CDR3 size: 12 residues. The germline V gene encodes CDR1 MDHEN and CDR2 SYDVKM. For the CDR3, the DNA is TGTGCCAGCAGGCTAACTAACTATGGCTACACCTTC. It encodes CASRLTNYGYTF.

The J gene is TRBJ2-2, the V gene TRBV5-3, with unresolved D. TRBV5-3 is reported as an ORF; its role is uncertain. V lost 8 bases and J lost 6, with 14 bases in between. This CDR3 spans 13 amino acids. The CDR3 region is CASSAAVPGELFF. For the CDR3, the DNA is TGTGCCAGCAGCGCCGCCGTTCCCGGGGAGCTGTTTTTT.

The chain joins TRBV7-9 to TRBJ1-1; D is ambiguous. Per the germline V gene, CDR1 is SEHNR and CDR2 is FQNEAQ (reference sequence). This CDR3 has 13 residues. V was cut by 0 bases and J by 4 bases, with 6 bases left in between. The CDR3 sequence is CASSLADLTEAFF. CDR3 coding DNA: TGTGCCAGCAGCTTAGCAGACCTCACTGAAGCTTTCTTT.

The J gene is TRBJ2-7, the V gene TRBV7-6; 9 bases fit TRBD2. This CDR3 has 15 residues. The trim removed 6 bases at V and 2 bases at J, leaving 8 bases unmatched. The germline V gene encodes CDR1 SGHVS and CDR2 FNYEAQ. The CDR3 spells CASSPVASGTYEQYF. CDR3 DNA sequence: TGTGCCAGCAGTCCCGTGGCTAGCGGGACCTACGAGCAGTACTTC.

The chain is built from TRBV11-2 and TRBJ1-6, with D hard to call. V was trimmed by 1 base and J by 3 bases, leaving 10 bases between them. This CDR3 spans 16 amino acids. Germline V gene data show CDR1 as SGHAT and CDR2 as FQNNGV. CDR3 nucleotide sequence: TGTGCCAGCAGCTTAGTCCCGGGCGGCTATAATTCACCCCTCCACTTT. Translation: CASSLVPGGYNSPLHF.

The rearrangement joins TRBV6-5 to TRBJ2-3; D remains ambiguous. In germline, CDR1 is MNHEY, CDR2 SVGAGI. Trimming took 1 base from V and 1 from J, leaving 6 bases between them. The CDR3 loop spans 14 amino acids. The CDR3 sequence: CASSYFSGTDTQYF. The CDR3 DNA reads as TGTGCCAGCAGTTACTTCTCGGGCACAGATACGCAGTATTTT.

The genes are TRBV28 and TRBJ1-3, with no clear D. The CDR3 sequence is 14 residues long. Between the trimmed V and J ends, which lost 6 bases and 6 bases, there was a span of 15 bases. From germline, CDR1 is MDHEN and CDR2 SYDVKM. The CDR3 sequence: CASRRQGPSNTIYF. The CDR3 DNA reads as TGTGCCAGCAGAAGACAAGGGCCATCAAACACCATATATTTT. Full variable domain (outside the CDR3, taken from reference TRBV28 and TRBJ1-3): DVKVTQSSRYLVKRTGEKVFLECVQDMDHENMFWYRQDPGLGLRLIYFSYDVKMKEKGDIPEGYSVSREKKERFSLILESASTNQTSMYLCASRRQGPSNTIYFGEGSWLTVV.

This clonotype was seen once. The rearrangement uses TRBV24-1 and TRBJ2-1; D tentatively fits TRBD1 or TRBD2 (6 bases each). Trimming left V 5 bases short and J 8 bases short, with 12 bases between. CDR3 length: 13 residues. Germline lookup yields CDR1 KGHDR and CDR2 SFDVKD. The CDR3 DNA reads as TGTGCCACCAGTGTCGGGGGCCGGTATGAGCAGTTCTTC. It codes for CATSVGGRYEQFF.

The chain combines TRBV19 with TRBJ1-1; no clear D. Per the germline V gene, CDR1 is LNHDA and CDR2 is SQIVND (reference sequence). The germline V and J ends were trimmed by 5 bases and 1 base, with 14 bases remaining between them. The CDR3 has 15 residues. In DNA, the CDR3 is TGTGCCAGTAGTCCCCGAAGAGACCCGAACACTGAAGCTTTCTTT. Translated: CASSPRRDPNTEAFF.

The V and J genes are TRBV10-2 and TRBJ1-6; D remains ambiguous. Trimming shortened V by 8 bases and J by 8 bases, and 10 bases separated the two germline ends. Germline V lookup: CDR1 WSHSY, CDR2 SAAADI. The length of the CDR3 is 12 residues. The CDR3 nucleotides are TGCGCCAGCCGTCTCCCTGATTCACCCCTCCACTTT. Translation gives CASRLPDSPLHF.

The CDR3 nucleotides are TGTGCCAGCAGTGATGGGTCGTCGGGCAATCAGCCCCAGCATTTT. Its translation: CASSDGSSGNQPQHF. This chain joins TRBV6-1 and TRBJ1-5; D uncertain. Germline CDR1 is MNHNS and CDR2 is SASEGT. V lost 3 bases, J lost 2 bases, and 11 bases lay in between. The CDR3 is 15 residues long.

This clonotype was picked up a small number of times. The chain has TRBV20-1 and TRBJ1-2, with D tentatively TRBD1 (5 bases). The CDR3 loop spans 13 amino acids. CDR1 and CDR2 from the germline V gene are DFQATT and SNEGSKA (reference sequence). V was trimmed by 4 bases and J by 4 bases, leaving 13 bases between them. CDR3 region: CSAIPRVGYGYTF. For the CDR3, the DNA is TGCAGTGCTATTCCCAGGGTGGGCTATGGCTACACCTTC.

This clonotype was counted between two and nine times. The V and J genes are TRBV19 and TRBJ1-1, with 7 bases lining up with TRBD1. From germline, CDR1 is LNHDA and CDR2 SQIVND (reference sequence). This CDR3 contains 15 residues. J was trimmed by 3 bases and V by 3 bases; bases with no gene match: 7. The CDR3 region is CASSMAGRGDTEAFF. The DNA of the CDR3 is TGTGCCAGTAGTATGGCTGGCAGGGGGGACACTGAAGCTTTCTTT.

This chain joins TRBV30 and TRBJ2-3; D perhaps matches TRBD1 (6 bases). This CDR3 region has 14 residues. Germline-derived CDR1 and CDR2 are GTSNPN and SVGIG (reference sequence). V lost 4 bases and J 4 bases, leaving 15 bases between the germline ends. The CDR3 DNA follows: TGTGCCTGGAACAGGGACGGGGTTGCAGATACGCAGTATTTT. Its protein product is CAWNRDGVADTQYF. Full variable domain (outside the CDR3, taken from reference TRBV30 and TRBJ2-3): SQTIHQWPATLVQPVGSPLSLECTVEGTSNPNLYWYRQAAGRGLQLLFYSVGIGQISSEVPQNLSASRPQDRQFILSSKKLLLSDSGFYLCAWNRDGVADTQYFGPGTRLTVL.

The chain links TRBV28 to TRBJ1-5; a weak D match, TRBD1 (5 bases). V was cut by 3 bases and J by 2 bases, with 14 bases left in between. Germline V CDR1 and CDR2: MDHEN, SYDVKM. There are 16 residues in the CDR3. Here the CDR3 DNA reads TGTGCCAGCAGTTTGTTAGGGGCGTCTGGCAATCAGCCCCAGCATTTT. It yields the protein CASSLLGASGNQPQHF.

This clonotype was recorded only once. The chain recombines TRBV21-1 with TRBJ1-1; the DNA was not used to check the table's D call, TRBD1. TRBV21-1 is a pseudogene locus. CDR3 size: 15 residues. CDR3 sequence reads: CASSKGTAHGTEAFF. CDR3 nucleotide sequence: TGTGCCAGCAGCAAGGGGACAGCTCATGGCACTGAAGCTTTCTTT.

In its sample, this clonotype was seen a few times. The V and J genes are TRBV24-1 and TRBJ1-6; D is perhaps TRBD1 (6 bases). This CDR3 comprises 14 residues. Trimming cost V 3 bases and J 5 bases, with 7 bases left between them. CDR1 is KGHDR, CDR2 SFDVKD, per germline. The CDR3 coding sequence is TGTGCCACCAGTGATCCAGGGGATAATTCACCCCTCCACTTT. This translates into CATSDPGDNSPLHF.

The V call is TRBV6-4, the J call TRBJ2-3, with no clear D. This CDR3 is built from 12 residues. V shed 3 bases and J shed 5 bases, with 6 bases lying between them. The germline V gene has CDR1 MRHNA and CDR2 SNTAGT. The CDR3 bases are TGTGCCAGCAGTGAGCAAGGAGATACGCAGTATTTT. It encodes CASSEQGDTQYF.

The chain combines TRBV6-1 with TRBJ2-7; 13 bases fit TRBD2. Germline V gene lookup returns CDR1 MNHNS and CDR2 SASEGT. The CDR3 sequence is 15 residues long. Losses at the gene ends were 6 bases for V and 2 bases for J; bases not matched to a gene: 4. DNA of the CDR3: TGTGCCAGCAGGACTAGCGGGAGGTTCGCCTACGAGCAGTACTTC. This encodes CASRTSGRFAYEQYF.

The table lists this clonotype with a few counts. The CDR3 is CASSEGLRPTNQPQHF. In nucleotides, the CDR3 is TGTGCCAGCAGTGAGGGCCTCCGTCCTACCAATCAGCCCCAGCATTTT. V and J are TRBV6-2 or TRBV6-3 and TRBJ1-5; D uncertain. Germline V gene data show CDR1 as MNHEY and CDR2 as SVGEGT. Trimming stripped 5 bases from V and 3 bases from J, with 17 bases between. The length of the CDR3 is 16 residues.